This record covers a single T cell receptor (beta chain). It has no known antigen specificity. No much larger clone exists at a distance of one base, and base qualities are not known. The data were obtained in a study of T-cell reconstitution after alpha-beta-depleted transplantation in children (TCRdb year 2016). For the study in its entirety: Using TCR repertoire profiling, the study quantitatively followed how T-cell immune reconstitution unfolded in children after TCRalphabeta/CD19-depleted allogeneic hematopoietic cell transplantation.

The CDR3 measures 14 amino acids from cysteine to phenylalanine. The entry retains the CDR3 DNA only, 42 bases that are in frame from base 1. The junction shows trimming of 3 bases on V and 10 bases on J, and the gene matches do not reach 7 bases of it. CDR1 and CDR2 (SEHNR, FQNEAQ) derive from the germline V gene (reference sequence). Libraries came from PCR. Sequencing instrument: Illumina HiSeq 2500. Molecular barcoding was employed in the preparation of TCR libraries, with unique molecular identifiers being used to normalize TCRbeta repertoire quantification. TCRdb's own reprocessing of the public reads used fastp at Q25 and MiXCR and kept productive beta chains. Every CDR3 protein is listed once, alongside the most common genes and DNA of its rows. The sample has hundreds of thousands of distinct CDR3 sequences on record, almost 10% of them singletons. Around 9.1% of the sample rests with the top ten.

The chain links TRBV7-9 with TRBJ2-1, with 9 bases in between that match TRBD1. The receptor was isolated from a human donor who donated a stem cell graft to a child with SCID. The material was PBMCs from the stem cell graft donor, obtained from the stem cell graft. The nucleotide sequence reads as follows: TGTGCCAGCAGCTTTCTGGGACAGGGAAAAGAGCAGTTCTTC. This encodes CASSFLGQGKEQFF.